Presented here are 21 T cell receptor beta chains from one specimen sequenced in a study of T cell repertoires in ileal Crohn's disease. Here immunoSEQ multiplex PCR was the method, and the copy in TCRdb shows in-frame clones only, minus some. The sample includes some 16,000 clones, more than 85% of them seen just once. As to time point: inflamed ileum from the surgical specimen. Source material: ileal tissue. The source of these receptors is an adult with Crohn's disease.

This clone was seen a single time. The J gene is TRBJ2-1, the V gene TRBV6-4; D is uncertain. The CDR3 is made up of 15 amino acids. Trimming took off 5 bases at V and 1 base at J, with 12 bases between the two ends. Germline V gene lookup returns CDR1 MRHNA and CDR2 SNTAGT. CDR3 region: CASSYELGSYNEQFF. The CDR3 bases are TGTGCCAGCAGTTACGAGCTGGGGTCCTACAATGAGCAGTTCTTC.

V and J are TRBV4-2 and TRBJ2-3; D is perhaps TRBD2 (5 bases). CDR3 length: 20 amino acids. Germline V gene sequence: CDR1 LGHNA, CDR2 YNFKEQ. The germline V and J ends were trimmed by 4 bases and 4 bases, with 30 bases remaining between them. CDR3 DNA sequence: TGTGCCAGCAGCCTCGGGAACGGATATCTCGGTTTGGCGGACGCAGATACGCAGTATTTT. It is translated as CASSLGNGYLGLADADTQYF.

Here the CDR3 DNA reads TGTGCCAGTAGCCCCGACAGGGTAACTCAGCCCCAGCATTTT. Protein sequence: CASSPDRVTQPQHF. The chain uses TRBV19 and TRBJ1-5, with 7 bases lining up with TRBD1. J was trimmed by 6 bases and V by 6 bases; bases with no gene match: 8. Per germline, CDR1 LNHDA and CDR2 SQIVND (reference sequence). The CDR3 sequence is 14 residues long.

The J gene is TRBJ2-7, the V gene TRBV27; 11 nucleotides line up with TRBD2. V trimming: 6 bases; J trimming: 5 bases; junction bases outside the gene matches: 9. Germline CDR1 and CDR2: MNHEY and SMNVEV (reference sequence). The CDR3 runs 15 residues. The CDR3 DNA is TGTGCCAGCAGCCTTCGACTAGCGGGGAGAAACGAGCAGTACTTC. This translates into CASSLRLAGRNEQYF.

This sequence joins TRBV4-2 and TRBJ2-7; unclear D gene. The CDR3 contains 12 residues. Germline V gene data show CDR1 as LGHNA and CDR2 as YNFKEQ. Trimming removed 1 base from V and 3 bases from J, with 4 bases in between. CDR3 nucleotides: TGTGCCAGCAGCCAAGGCGGCTACGAGCAGTACTTC. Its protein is CASSQGGYEQYF.

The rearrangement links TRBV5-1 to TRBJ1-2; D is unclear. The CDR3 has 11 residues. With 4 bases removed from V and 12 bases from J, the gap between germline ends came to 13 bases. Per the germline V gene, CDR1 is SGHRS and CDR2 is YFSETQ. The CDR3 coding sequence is TGCGCCAGCAGCGATGGGCGTGGTGACACCTTC. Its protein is CASSDGRGDTF.

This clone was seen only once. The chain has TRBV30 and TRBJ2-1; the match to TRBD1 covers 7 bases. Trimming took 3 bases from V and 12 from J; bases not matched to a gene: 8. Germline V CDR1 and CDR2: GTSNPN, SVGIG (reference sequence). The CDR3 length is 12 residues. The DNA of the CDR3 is TGTGCCTGGAGCTCGACAGGGTTTGGGCAGTTCTTC. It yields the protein CAWSSTGFGQFF.

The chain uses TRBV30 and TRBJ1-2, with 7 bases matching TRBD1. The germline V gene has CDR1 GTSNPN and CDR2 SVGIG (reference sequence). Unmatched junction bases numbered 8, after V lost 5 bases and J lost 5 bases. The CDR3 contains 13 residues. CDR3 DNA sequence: TGTGCCTGGCGGGAGGGGGCTCCGTATGGCTACACCTTC. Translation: CAWREGAPYGYTF. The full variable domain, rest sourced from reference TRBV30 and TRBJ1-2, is SQTIHQWPATLVQPVGSPLSLECTVEGTSNPNLYWYRQAAGRGLQLLFYSVGIGQISSEVPQNLSASRPQDRQFILSSKKLLLSDSGFYLCAWREGAPYGYTFGSGTRLTVV.

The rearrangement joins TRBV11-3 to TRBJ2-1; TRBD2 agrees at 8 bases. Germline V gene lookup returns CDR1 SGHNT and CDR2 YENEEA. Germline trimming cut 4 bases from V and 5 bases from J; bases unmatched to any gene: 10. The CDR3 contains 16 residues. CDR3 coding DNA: TGTGCCAGCAGCTCCGCACCGGGACTAGGACACAATGAGCAGTTCTTC. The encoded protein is CASSSAPGLGHNEQFF.

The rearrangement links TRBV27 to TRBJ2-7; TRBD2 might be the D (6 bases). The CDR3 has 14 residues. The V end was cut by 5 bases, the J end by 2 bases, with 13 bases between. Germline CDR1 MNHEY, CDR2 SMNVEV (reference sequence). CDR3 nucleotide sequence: TGTGCCAGCAGTAACGCGGGGCAGACCTACGAGCAGTACTTC. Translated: CASSNAGQTYEQYF.

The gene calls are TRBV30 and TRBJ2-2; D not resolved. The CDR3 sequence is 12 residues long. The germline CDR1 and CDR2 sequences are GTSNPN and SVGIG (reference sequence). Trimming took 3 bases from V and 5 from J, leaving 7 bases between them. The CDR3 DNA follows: TGTGCCTGGAGCCCCCGGACCGGGGAGCTGTTTTTT. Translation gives CAWSPRTGELFF.

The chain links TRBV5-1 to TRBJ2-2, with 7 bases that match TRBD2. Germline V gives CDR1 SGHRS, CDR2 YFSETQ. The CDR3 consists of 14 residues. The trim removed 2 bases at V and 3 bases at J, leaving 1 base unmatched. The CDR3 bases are TGCGCCAGCAGCTTTGCGGGGGACACCGGGGAGCTGTTTTTT. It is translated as CASSFAGDTGELFF.

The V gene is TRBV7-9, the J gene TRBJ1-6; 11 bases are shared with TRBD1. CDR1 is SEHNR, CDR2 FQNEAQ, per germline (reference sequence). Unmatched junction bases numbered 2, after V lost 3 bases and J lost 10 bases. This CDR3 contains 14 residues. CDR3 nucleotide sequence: TGTGCCAGCAGCTTGGGACAGGGGGAGTCACCCCTCCACTTT. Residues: CASSLGQGESPLHF.

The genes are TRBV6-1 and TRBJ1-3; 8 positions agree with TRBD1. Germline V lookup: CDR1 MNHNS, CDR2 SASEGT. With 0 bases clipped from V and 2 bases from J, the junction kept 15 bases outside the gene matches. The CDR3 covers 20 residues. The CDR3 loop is CASSEATDKRTGKTGNTIYF. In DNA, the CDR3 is TGTGCCAGCAGTGAAGCGACCGATAAAAGGACAGGGAAGACTGGAAACACCATATATTTT.

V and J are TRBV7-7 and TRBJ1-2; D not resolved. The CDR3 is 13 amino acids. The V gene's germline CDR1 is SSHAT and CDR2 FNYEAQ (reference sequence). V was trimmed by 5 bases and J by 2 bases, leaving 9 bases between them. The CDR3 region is CASSQEGNYGYTF. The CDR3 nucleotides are TGTGCCAGCAGCCAGGAAGGGAACTATGGCTACACCTTC.

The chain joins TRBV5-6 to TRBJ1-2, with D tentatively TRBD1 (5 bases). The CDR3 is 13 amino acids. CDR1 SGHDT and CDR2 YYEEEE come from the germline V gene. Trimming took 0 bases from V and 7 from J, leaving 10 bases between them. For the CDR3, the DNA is TGTGCCAGCAGCTTGGAGGGGCGCAGTGGCTACACCTTC. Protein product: CASSLEGRSGYTF.

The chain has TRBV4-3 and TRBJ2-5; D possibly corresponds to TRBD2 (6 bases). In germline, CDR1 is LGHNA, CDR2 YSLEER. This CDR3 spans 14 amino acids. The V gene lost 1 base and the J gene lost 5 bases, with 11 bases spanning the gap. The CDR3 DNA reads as TGCGCCAGCAGCCAAGTACTAGCCGGGGAGACCCAGTACTTC. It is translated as CASSQVLAGETQYF.

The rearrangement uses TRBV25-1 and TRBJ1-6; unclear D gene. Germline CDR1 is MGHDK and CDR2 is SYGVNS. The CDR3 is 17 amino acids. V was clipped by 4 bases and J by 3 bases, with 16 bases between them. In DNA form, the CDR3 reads TGTGCCAGCAGTGCCGACGGCCCCTCTGGCTATAATTCACCCCTCCACTTT. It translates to CASSADGPSGYNSPLHF.

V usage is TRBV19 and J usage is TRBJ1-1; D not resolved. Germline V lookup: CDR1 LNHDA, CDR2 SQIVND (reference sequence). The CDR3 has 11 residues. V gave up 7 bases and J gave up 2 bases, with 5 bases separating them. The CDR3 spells CASIRNTEAFF. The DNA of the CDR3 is TGTGCCAGTATAAGAAACACTGAAGCTTTCTTT.

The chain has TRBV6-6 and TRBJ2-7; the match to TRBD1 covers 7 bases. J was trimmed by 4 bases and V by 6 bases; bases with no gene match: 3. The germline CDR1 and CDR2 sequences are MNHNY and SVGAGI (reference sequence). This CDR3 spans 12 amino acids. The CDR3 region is CASREQGYEQYF. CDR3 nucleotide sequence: TGTGCCAGCAGAGAACAGGGGTACGAGCAGTACTTC.

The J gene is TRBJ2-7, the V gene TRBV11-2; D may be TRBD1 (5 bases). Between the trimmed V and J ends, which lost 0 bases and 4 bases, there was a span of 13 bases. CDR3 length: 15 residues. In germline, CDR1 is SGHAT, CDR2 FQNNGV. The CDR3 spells CASSLDGQGIYEQYF. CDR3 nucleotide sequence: TGTGCCAGCAGCTTAGATGGGCAGGGTATTTACGAGCAGTACTTC. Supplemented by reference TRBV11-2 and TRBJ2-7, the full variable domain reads EAGVAQSPRYKIIEKRQSVAFWCNPISGHATLYWYQQILGQGPKLLIQFQNNGVVDDSQLPKDRFSAERLKGVDSTLKIQPAKLEDSAVYLCASSLDGQGIYEQYFGPGTRLTVT.